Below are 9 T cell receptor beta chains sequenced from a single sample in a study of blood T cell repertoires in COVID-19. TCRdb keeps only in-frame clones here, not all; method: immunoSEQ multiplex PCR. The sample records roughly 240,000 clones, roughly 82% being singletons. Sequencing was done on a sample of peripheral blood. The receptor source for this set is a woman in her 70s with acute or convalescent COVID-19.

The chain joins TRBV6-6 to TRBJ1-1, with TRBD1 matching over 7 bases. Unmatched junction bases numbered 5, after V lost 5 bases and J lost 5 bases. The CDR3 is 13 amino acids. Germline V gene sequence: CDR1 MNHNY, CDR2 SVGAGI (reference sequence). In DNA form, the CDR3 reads TGTGCCAGCAGTCAAGGGGGCTGGACTGAAGCTTTCTTT. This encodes CASSQGGWTEAFF.

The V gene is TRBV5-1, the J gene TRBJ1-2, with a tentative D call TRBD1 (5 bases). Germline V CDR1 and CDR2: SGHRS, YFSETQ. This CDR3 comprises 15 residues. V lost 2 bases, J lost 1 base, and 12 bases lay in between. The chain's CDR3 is CASSLYDSLNYGYTF. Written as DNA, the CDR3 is TGCGCCAGCAGCTTATATGACAGCCTTAACTATGGCTACACCTTC. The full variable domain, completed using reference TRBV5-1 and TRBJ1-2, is KAGVTQTPRYLIKTRGQQVTLSCSPISGHRSVSWYQQTPGQGLQFLFEYFSETQRNKGNFPGRFSGRQFSNSRSEMNVSTLELGDSALYLCASSLYDSLNYGYTFGSGTRLTVV.

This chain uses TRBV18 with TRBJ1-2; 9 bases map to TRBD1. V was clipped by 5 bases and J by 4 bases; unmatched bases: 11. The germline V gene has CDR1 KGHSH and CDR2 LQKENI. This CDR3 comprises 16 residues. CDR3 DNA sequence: TGTGCCAGCTCAAAAACAGGGGGCACTGAGATCTATGGCTACACCTTC. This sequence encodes CASSKTGGTEIYGYTF. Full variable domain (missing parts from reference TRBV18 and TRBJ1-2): NAGVMQNPRHLVRRRGQEARLRCSPMKGHSHVYWYRQLPEEGLKFMVYLQKENIIDESGMPKERFSAEFPKEGPSILRIQQVVRGDSAAYFCASSKTGGTEIYGYTFGSGTRLTVV.

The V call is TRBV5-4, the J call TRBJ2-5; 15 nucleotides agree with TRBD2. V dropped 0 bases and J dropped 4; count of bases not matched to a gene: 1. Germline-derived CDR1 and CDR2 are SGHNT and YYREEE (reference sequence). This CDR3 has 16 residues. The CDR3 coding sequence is TGTGCCAGCAGCTTGGGGACTAGCGGGGGGGGAGAGACCCAGTACTTC. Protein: CASSLGTSGGGETQYF.

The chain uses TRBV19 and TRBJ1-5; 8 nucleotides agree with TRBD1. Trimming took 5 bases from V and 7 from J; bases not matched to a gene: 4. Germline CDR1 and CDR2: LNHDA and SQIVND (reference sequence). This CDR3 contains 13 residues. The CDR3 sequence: CASSQGAVQPQHF. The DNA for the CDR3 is TGTGCCAGTAGTCAGGGGGCTGTACAGCCCCAGCATTTT.

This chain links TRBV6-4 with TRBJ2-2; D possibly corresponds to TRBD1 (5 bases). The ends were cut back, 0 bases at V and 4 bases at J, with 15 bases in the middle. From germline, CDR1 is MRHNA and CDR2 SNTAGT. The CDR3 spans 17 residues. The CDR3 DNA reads TGTGCCAGCAGTGACTCGGGCAGGGTCCATCGCACCGGGGAGCTGTTTTTT. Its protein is CASSDSGRVHRTGELFF.

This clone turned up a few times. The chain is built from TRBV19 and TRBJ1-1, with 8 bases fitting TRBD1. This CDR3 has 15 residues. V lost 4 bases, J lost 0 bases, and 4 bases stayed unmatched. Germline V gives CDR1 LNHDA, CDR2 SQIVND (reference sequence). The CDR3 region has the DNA TGTGCCAGTAGTACCTCGACAGGGGTGAACACTGAAGCTTTCTTT. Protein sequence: CASSTSTGVNTEAFF.

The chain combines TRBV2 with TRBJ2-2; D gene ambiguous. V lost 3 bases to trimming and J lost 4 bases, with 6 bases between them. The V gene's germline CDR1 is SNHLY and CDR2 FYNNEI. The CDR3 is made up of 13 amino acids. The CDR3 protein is CASSEEFTGELFF. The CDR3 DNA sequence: TGTGCCAGCAGTGAGGAGTTCACCGGGGAGCTGTTTTTT.

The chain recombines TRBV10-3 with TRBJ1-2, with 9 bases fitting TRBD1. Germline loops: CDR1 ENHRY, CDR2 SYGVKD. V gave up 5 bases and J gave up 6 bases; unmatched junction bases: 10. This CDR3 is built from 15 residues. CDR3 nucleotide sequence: TGTGCCATCAGTAGGCCGCCGGGACAGGGAGATGGCTACACCTTC. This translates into CAISRPPGQGDGYTF.